Detailed here is one TCR beta chain. This sample is part of a study of blood T cell repertoires in COVID-19. About the study: Italy, Spain and the United States were the sources of the convalescent and acute COVID-19 samples.

The V gene end was trimmed by 1 base and the J gene end by 2 bases; junction bases not matched to a gene: 2. Germline loops: CDR1 SGHTA, CDR2 FQGNSA. The CDR3 has 15 amino acids. TCRdb's copy holds only in-frame clones and misses some; the assay was immunoSEQ multiplex PCR. In the table there are around 55,000 clones, 90% of which are singletons. This TCR came from a man in his forties with acute or convalescent COVID-19. The sample comprised peripheral blood. The chain couples TRBV7-2 to TRBJ1-5; 7 bases are a match to TRBD1. The CDR3 region has the DNA TGTGCCAGCAGCTTAGAAGGGGGCGGCAATCAGCCCCAGCATTTT. Translation: CASSLEGGGNQPQHF.